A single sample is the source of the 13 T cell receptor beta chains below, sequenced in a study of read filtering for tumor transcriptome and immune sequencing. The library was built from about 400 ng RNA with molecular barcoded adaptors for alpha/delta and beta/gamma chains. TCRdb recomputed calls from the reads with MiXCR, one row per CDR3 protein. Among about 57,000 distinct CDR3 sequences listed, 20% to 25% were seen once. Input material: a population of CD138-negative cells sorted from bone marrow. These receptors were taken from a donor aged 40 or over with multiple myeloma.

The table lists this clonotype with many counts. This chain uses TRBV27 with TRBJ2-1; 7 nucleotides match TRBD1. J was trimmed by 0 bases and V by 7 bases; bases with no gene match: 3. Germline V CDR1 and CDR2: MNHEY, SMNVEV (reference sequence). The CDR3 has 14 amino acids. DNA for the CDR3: TGTGCCAGCACCCCAGGGGGCTCCTACAATGAGCAGTTCTTC. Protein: CASTPGGSYNEQFF.

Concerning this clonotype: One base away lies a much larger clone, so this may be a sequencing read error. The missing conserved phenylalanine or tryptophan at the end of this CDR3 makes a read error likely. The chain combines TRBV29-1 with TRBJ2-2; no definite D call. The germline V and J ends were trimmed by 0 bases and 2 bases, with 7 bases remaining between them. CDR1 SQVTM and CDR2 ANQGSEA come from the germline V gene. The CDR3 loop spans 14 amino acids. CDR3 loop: CSVEDTVNTGELFL. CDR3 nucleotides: TGCAGCGTTGAAGACACAGTAAACACCGGGGAGCTGTTTTTG.

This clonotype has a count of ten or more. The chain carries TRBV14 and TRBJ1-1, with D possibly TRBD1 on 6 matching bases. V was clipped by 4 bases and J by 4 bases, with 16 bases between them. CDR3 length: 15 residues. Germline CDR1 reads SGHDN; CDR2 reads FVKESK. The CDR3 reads CASSPRFAGATEAFF. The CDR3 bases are TGTGCCAGCAGCCCTCGTTTCGCGGGGGCCACTGAAGCTTTCTTT.

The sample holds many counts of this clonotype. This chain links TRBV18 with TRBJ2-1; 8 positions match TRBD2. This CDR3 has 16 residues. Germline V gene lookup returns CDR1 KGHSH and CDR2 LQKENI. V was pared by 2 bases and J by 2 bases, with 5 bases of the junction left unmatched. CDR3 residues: CASSPGKRGTYNEQFF. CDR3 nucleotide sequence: TGTGCCAGCTCACCAGGAAAGCGGGGGACCTACAATGAGCAGTTCTTC.

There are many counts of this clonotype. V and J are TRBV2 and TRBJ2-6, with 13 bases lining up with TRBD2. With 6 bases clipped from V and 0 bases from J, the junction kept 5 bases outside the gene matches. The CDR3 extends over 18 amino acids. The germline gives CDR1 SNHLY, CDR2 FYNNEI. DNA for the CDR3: TGTGCCAGCAGGGACGGACTAGCGGGAGACTCTGGGGCCAACGTCCTGACTTTC. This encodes CASRDGLAGDSGANVLTF.

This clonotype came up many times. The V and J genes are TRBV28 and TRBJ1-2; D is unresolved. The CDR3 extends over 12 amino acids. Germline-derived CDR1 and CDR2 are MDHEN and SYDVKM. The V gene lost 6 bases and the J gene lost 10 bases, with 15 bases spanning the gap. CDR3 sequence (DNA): TGTGCCAGCAGCACCTACAGTGACCTCTACACCTTC. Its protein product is CASSTYSDLYTF.

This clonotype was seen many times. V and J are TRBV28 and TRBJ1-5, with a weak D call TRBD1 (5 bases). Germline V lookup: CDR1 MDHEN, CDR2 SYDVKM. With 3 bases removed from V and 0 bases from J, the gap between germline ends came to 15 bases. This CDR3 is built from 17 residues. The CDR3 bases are TGTGCCAGCAGTTTGATTGAAGGGGAATATAGCAATCAGCCCCAGCATTTT. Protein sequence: CASSLIEGEYSNQPQHF.

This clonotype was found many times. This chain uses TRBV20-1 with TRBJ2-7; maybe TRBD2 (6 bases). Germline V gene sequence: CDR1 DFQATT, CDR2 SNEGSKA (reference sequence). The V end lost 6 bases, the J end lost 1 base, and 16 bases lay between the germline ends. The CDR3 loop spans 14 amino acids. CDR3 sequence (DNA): TGCAGTGCCTATGGGACTGATCTTTCCTACGAGCAGTACTTC. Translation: CSAYGTDLSYEQYF.

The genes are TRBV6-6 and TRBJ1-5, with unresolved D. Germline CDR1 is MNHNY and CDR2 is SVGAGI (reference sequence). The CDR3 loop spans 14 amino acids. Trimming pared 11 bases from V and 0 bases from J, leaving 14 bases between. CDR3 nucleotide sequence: TGTGCCGCCGGTACCTTTAATAGCAATCAGCCCCAGCATTTT. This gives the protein CAAGTFNSNQPQHF.

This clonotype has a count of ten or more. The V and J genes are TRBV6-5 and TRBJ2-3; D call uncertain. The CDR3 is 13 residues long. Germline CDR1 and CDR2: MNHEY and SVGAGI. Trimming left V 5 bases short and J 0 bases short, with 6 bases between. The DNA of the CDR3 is TGTGCCAGCAGTCGTTATAGCACAGATACGCAGTATTTT. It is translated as CASSRYSTDTQYF.

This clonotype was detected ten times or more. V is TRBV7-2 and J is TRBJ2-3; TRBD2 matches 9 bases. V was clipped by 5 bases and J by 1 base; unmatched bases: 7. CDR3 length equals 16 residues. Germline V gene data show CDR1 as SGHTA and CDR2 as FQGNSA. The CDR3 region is CASSDFRTSGTDTQYF. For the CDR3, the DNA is TGTGCCAGCAGCGACTTCCGGACTAGCGGCACAGATACGCAGTATTTT.

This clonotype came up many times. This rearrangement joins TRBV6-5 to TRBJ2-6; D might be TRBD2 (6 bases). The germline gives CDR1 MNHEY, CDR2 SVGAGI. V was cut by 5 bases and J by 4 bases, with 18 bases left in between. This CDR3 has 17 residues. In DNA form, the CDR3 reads TGTGCCAGCAGTCGGCAGGGAGGCCTAGGCGGGGCCAACGTCCTGACTTTC. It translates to CASSRQGGLGGANVLTF.

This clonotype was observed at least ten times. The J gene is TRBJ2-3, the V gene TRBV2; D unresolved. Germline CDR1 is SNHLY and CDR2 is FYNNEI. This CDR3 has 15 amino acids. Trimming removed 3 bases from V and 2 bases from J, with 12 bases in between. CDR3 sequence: CASSEMDLPTDTQYF. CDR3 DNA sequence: TGTGCCAGCAGTGAGATGGACCTGCCCACAGATACGCAGTATTTT.